This section outlines one T cell receptor (beta chain) sequence together with its context. Here immunoSEQ multiplex PCR was the method, and the copy in TCRdb shows in-frame clones only, minus some. Here the sample spans approximately 290,000 clones, around 90% being singletons. The record originates from a study of blood T cell repertoires in COVID-19. Study background: The samples span acute and convalescent COVID-19 from the United States, Italy and Spain.

The CDR3 covers 14 residues. Germline CDR1 and CDR2: SGDLS and YYNGEE. V shed 4 bases, J shed 7 bases, and the junction held 9 bases outside the gene matches. The receptor was derived from a woman aged 18-30 years with acute COVID-19. The sequenced sample was PBMCs or T cells enriched from blood (not recorded which). The rearrangement links TRBV9 to TRBJ1-2; 8 nucleotides match TRBD1. The CDR3 nucleotides read TGTGCCAGCAGCCTAGGTACAGGGGGTGGTGGCTACACCTTC. It translates to CASSLGTGGGGYTF.